The 28 T cell receptor beta chains in this list originate from one sample, sequenced in a study of shared clonotypes between healthy human individuals (dated by TCRdb to the early 2020s). The library was obtained by the immunoSEQ multiplex PCR assay. TCRdb obtained this table from immuneACCESS and retained in-frame rearrangements with V and J assigned. These tables miss some clones; where compared with another copy, unresolved V genes account for less than half of the shortfall, and the remainder is unexplained. This sample comprises around 440,000 clones, approximately 77% of them detected only once. The top ten clonotypes cover around 12% of the sample. The sequenced material came from PBMCs. These receptors came from a woman in her thirties or forties in good health. Some clones in this sample may be carry-over from other donors' samples.

This chain uses TRBV28 with TRBJ1-2; the D is unclear. This CDR3 is built from 13 residues. The germline V gene encodes CDR1 MDHEN and CDR2 SYDVKM. V lost 4 bases and J 7 bases, leaving 13 bases between the germline ends. The CDR3 here is CASSSGRTFGYTF. The CDR3 nucleotides are TGTGCCAGCAGTTCCGGGCGGACGTTTGGCTACACCTTC.

This CDR3 reads CASSPTGLDQPQHF. The CDR3 coding sequence is TGTGCCAGCAGCCCGACAGGGCTTGATCAGCCCCAGCATTTT. V gene TRBV7-3 combines with J gene TRBJ1-5; 7 bases line up with TRBD1. CDR1 is SGHTA and CDR2 is FQGTGA in the germline V gene. V was pared by 5 bases and J by 5 bases, with 6 bases of the junction left unmatched. CDR3 length: 14 residues.

A word on this clone: One end of the junction fails to match germline, which may point to a read error. The V and J genes are TRBV25-1 and TRBJ1-2; D unresolved. The CDR3 extends over 14 amino acids. From germline, CDR1 is MGHDK and CDR2 SYGVNS. CDR3 sequence (DNA): TGTGCCAGCAGTGAATATGGAGGTGGCCGCCAACCCTCCTTC. Protein: CASSEYGGGRQPSF.

This chain uses TRBV28 with TRBJ2-1; no clear D. Germline CDR1 MDHEN, CDR2 SYDVKM. The CDR3 contains 11 residues. V lost 3 bases and J lost 8, with 5 bases in between. In nucleotides, the CDR3 is TGTGCCAGCAGTTTGAACCATGAGCAGTTCTTC. It specifies CASSLNHEQFF.

V usage is TRBV5-4 and J usage is TRBJ2-7; no clear D. V shed 6 bases and J shed 6 bases, with 16 bases lying between them. The germline gives CDR1 SGHNT, CDR2 YYREEE (reference sequence). The CDR3 is made up of 13 amino acids. CDR3 nucleotides: TGTGCCAGCACCCATCCCGACCGCAGCGAGCAGTACTTC. Amino acids: CASTHPDRSEQYF.

With regard to this clone: A much larger clone is a single base away; this may be a read error. The rearrangement links TRBV6-4 to TRBJ1-1; D may be TRBD1 (5 bases). This CDR3 region has 13 residues. Germline V gene lookup returns CDR1 MRHNA and CDR2 SNTAGT. Between the trimmed V and J ends, which lost 3 bases and 0 bases, there was a span of 5 bases. The CDR3 DNA is TGTGCCAGCAGTGAACAGGTGAACACTGAAGCTTTCTTT. The encoded protein is CASSEQVNTEAFF.

The chain uses TRBV9 and TRBJ2-5, with a possible D match to TRBD2 (6 bases). Germline assignment: CDR1 SGDLS and CDR2 YYNGEE. Between the trimmed V and J ends, which lost 0 bases and 5 bases, there was a span of 14 bases. The CDR3 spans 15 residues. Written as DNA, the CDR3 is TGTGCCAGCAGCGTAGGACCGGGACTCACGGAGACCCAGTACTTC. Translating gives CASSVGPGLTETQYF. The full variable domain, rest sourced from reference TRBV9 and TRBJ2-5, is DSGVTQTPKHLITATGQRVTLRCSPRSGDLSVYWYQQSLDQGLQFLIQYYNGEERAKGNILERFSAQQFPDLHSELNLSSLELGDSALYFCASSVGPGLTETQYFGPGTRLLVL.

V and J are TRBV5-4 and TRBJ2-7; a weak D match, TRBD2 (5 bases). Germline assignment: CDR1 SGHNT and CDR2 YYREEE (reference sequence). This CDR3 has 13 residues. Trimming cost V 4 bases and J 2 bases, with 10 bases left between them. CDR3 residues: CASSVDSPYEQYF. CDR3 DNA: TGTGCCAGCAGCGTGGACTCCCCCTACGAGCAGTACTTC.

The chain uses TRBV15 and TRBJ1-5; D gene uncertain. V lost 2 bases to trimming and J lost 3 bases, with 2 bases between them. The CDR3 consists of 12 residues. Germline-derived CDR1 and CDR2 are LNHNV and YYDKDF (reference sequence). The CDR3 nucleotides are TGTGCCACCAGCAGACACAATCAGCCCCAGCATTTT. Translation: CATSRHNQPQHF.

The rearrangement uses TRBV5-6 and TRBJ1-2; TRBD1 matches 9 bases. The length of the CDR3 is 15 residues. Per germline, CDR1 SGHDT and CDR2 YYEEEE. The V and J ends lost 2 bases and 2 bases, in that order; junction bases with no gene match: 4. The CDR3 DNA reads as TGTGCCAGCAGCTTCAGGGACAGGGCCAACTATGGCTACACCTTC. Its protein product is CASSFRDRANYGYTF.

Note on this clone: The junction and the germline gene differ at one end; a read error may be behind it. This chain uses TRBV6-6 with TRBJ1-5, with unresolved D. The CDR3 sequence is 14 residues long. Germline lookup yields CDR1 MNHNY and CDR2 SVGAGI (reference sequence). CDR3 in DNA: TGTGCCAGCGCCCGGGAACCTAGCTATCAGCCCCAGCATTTT. Its protein is CASAREPSYQPQHF.

In this sample, this clone turned up many times. J is TRBJ1-1 and V is TRBV27; D gene ambiguous. CDR1 is MNHEY, CDR2 SMNVEV, per germline (reference sequence). The CDR3 contains 16 residues. Trimming shortened V by 6 bases and J by 1 base, and 18 bases separated the two germline ends. The CDR3 loop is CASSSRGLRRNTEAFF. CDR3 bases: TGTGCCAGCAGCTCCCGAGGACTAAGGAGGAACACTGAAGCTTTCTTT.

The CDR3 loop reads CASSVVAGASYNEQFF. Written as DNA, the CDR3 is TGTGCCAGCAGCGTAGTAGCGGGGGCCTCCTACAATGAGCAGTTCTTC. The chain recombines TRBV9 with TRBJ2-1; TRBD2 aligns across 9 bases. V trimming: 0 bases; J trimming: 0 bases; junction bases outside the gene matches: 1. The CDR3 runs 16 residues. Germline CDR1 reads SGDLS; CDR2 reads YYNGEE.

The V call is TRBV10-3, the J call TRBJ1-1; maybe TRBD1 (5 bases). Trimming pared 5 bases from V and 1 base from J, leaving 11 bases between. CDR1 is ENHRY and CDR2 is SYGVKD in the germline V gene. CDR3 length: 14 residues. The CDR3 spells CAISRDVTNTEAFF. CDR3 sequence (DNA): TGTGCCATCAGTCGGGACGTAACGAACACTGAAGCTTTCTTT.

The chain links TRBV4-3 to TRBJ2-7; D is ambiguous. V was shortened by 3 bases and J by 3 bases, with 15 bases between the two germline ends. The germline V gene has CDR1 LGHNA and CDR2 YSLEER. The length of the CDR3 is 15 residues. CDR3 nucleotides: TGCGCCAGCAGCCAGTCCAGGAATGAGAACTACGAGCAGTACTTC. Translating it yields CASSQSRNENYEQYF.

The rearrangement joins TRBV7-9 to TRBJ2-1; D is undetermined. The V gene's germline CDR1 is SEHNR and CDR2 FQNEAQ (reference sequence). The CDR3 extends over 12 amino acids. V lost 3 bases and J 9 bases, leaving 9 bases between the germline ends. In DNA form, the CDR3 reads TGTGCCAGCAGCTTGGATTTGCTTGAGCAGTTCTTC. Its translation is CASSLDLLEQFF.

This clone appeared once. With a much larger clone just one base away, this may be a read error. This sequence joins TRBV4-2 and TRBJ1-1; the D gene is possibly TRBD1 (5 bases). This CDR3 contains 13 residues. Germline CDR1 is LGHNA and CDR2 is YNFKEQ. Trimming removed 4 bases at V and 1 base at J, with 7 bases between. The CDR3 loop reads CASSPGQNTEAFF. As DNA, the CDR3 is TGTGCCAGCAGCCCAGGACAGAACACTGAAGCTTTCTTT.

This clone occurred a few times. The chain employs TRBV28 and TRBJ2-3, with 9 nucleotides matching TRBD1. Germline CDR1 is MDHEN and CDR2 is SYDVKM. V shed 10 bases, J shed 9 bases, and the junction held 11 bases outside the gene matches. The CDR3 runs to 13 residues. The CDR3 spells CAITEFGQGTQYF. CDR3 in DNA: TGTGCCATCACTGAATTCGGACAGGGGACGCAGTATTTT.

On this clone itself: The same CDR3 arises from other DNA sequences in this sample as well. The genes are TRBV2 and TRBJ2-5, with D uncertain. Germline V CDR1 and CDR2: SNHLY, FYNNEI. The CDR3 length is 11 residues. V was clipped by 4 bases and J by 3 bases, with 3 bases between them. The CDR3 spells CASSGEETQYF. CDR3 nucleotide sequence: TGTGCCAGCAGTGGCGAAGAGACCCAGTACTTC.

The V gene is TRBV6-4, the J gene TRBJ2-7; D may be TRBD1 (5 bases). CDR3 length: 14 amino acids. The germline V and J ends were trimmed by 6 bases and 5 bases, with 17 bases remaining between them. The germline CDR1 and CDR2 sequences are MRHNA and SNTAGT. The DNA of the CDR3 is TGTGCCAGCAGCCCGACAGATCCCCCTGACGAGCAGTACTTC. Protein product: CASSPTDPPDEQYF.

To note about this clone: With only one base between it and a far larger clone, this is likely a read error. CDR3 bases: TGTGCCGGCAGTGAGGGGGCCGAAGATACGCAGTATTTT. As protein: CAGSEGAEDTQYF. J is TRBJ2-3 and V is TRBV6-4, with 7 bases lining up with TRBD1. This CDR3 spans 13 amino acids. Germline V gene lookup returns CDR1 MRHNA and CDR2 SNTAGT.

This chain links TRBV29-1 with TRBJ2-5; 7 nucleotides agree with TRBD1. Germline CDR1 and CDR2: SQVTM and ANQGSEA. V was pared by 6 bases and J by 0 bases, with 4 bases of the junction left unmatched. The CDR3 has 13 residues. CDR3 loop: CSVPGTDQETQYF. CDR3 nucleotides: TGCAGCGTCCCTGGGACAGACCAAGAGACCCAGTACTTC.

This chain uses TRBV28 with TRBJ2-3; 10 positions match TRBD1. The CDR3 is made up of 17 amino acids. Germline values: CDR1 MDHEN, CDR2 SYDVKM. Trimming at V came to 6 bases and at J to 5 bases, leaving 14 bases not matched to a gene. CDR3 coding DNA: TGTGCCAGCAGCCCCCGGCCCTTCGACAGGGGGCGAGATACGCAGTATTTT. Translating it yields CASSPRPFDRGRDTQYF.

The gene calls are TRBV27 and TRBJ1-5, with D unresolved. This CDR3 contains 14 residues. Germline V gene sequence: CDR1 MNHEY, CDR2 SMNVEV (reference sequence). Trimming left V 5 bases short and J 5 bases short, with 13 bases between. CDR3 DNA: TGTGCCAGCAGTCTTCCCCTCAGCGATCAGCCCCAGCATTTT. Residues: CASSLPLSDQPQHF.

The chain is built from TRBV28 and TRBJ1-2, with 7 bases matching TRBD1. The CDR3 has 13 residues. Germline V gene lookup returns CDR1 MDHEN and CDR2 SYDVKM. The V segment lost 6 bases and the J segment 0 bases; nucleotides outside the gene matches: 1. The CDR3 loop reads CASRTGTNYGYTF. CDR3 sequence (DNA): TGTGCCAGCAGGACAGGGACTAACTATGGCTACACCTTC.

This sequence joins TRBV18 and TRBJ1-5, with D unclear. Trimming removed 3 bases from V and 2 bases from J, with 11 bases in between. Germline CDR1 is KGHSH and CDR2 is LQKENI. The CDR3 sequence is 15 residues long. The CDR3 loop is CASSPTEVRNQPQHF. CDR3 DNA sequence: TGTGCCAGCTCACCCACAGAGGTACGCAATCAGCCCCAGCATTTT.

V usage is TRBV5-1 and J usage is TRBJ2-3; TRBD2 matches 7 bases. Trimming cost V 2 bases and J 4 bases; bases outside gene matches: 7. The CDR3 contains 15 residues. Germline V lookup: CDR1 SGHRS, CDR2 YFSETQ. The CDR3 region has the DNA TGCGCCAGCAGCTTACTAGCGCGGGACTCAGATACGCAGTATTTT. Translating gives CASSLLARDSDTQYF.

The rearrangement links TRBV7-2 to TRBJ2-7; TRBD1 is a possible D gene (5 bases). The CDR3 loop spans 16 amino acids. Trimming took off 5 bases at V and 3 bases at J, with 20 bases between the two ends. The V gene's germline CDR1 is SGHTA and CDR2 FQGNSA. The CDR3 sequence: CASSPTRSRAFYEQYF. The CDR3 DNA reads TGTGCCAGCAGCCCCACTCGGTCCAGGGCCTTCTACGAGCAGTACTTC.